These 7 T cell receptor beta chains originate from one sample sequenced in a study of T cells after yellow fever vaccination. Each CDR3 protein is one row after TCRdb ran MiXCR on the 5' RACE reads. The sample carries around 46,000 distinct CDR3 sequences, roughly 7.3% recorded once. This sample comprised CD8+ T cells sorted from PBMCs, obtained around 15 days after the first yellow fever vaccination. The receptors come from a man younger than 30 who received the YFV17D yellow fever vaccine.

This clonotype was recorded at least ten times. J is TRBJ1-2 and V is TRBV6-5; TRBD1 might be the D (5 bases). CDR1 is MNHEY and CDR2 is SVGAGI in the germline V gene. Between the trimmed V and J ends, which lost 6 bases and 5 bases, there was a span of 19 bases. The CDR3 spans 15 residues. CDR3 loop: CASRPGSIPGYGYTF. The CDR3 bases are TGTGCCAGCAGGCCAGGGTCCATTCCGGGGTATGGCTACACCTTC.

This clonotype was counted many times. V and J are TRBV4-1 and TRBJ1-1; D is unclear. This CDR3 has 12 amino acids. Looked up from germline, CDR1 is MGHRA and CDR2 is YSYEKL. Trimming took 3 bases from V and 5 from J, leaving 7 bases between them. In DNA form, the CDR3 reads TGCGCCAGCAGCCAGTTTGGGACTGAAGCTTTCTTT. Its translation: CASSQFGTEAFF.

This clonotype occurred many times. CDR3 sequence: CASSYGQASTDTQYF. In DNA form, the CDR3 reads TGTGCCAGCAGTTACGGACAGGCTAGCACAGATACGCAGTATTTT. The chain is built from TRBV6-5 and TRBJ2-3, with 7 bases lining up with TRBD1. Germline loops: CDR1 MNHEY, CDR2 SVGAGI. The V and J ends lost 2 bases and 0 bases, in that order; junction bases with no gene match: 2. This CDR3 has 15 amino acids.

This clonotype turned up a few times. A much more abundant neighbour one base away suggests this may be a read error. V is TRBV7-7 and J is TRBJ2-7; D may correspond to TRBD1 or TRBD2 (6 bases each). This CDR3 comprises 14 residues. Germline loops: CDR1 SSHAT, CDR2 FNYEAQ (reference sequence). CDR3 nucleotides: TGTGCCAGCAGCCTAGCGACAGGACCATACGAGCAGTACTTC. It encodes CASSLATGPYEQYF.

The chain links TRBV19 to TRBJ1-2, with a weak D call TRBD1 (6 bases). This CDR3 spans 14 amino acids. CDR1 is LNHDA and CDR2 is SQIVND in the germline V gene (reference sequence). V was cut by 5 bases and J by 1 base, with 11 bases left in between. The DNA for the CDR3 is TGTGCCAGTAGTGCGGACAGCCATAACTATGGCTACACCTTC. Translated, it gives CASSADSHNYGYTF. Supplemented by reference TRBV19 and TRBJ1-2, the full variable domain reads DGGITQSPKYLFRKEGQNVTLSCEQNLNHDAMYWYRQDPGQGLRLIYYSQIVNDFQKGDIAEGYSVSREKKESFPLTVTSAQKNPTAFYLCASSADSHNYGYTFGSGTRLTVV.

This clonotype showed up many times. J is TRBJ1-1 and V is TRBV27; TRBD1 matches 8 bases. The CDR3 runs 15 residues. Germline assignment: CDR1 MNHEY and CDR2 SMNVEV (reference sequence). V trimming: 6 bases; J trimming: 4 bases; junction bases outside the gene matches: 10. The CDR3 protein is CASRNSGGAGTEAFF. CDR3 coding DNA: TGTGCCAGCAGAAACTCAGGGGGCGCGGGCACTGAAGCTTTCTTT.

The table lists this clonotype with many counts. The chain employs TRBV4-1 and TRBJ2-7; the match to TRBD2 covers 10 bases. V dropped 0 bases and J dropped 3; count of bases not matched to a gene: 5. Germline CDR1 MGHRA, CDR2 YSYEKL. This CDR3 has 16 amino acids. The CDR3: CASSQEGSGGGYEQYF. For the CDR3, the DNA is TGCGCCAGCAGCCAAGAGGGCAGCGGGGGGGGCTACGAGCAGTACTTC.